This T cell receptor beta chain was profiled in a study of siplizumab effects on memory and regulatory T cells. Trimming removed 1 base from V and 6 bases from J, with 13 bases in between. The CDR3 totals 14 residues. CDR1 SGHRS and CDR2 YFSETQ come from the germline V gene. Regarding this clone: Its antigen is undetermined.

Study-level points and caveats: Alloreactive sequences from unstimulated CD4+ memory cells fell significantly with siplizumab. Whether the proliferating Tregs (from siplizumab cultures) were suppressive was not confirmed. Naive T cells were seen as more diverse than memory cells and as major alloresponse contributors.

TCRdb keeps only in-frame clones here, not all; method: immunoSEQ multiplex PCR. The sample lists about 110,000 clones, 80% to 95% occurring once. Specimen: CD4+ T cells sorted from blood. The clonotype comes from a human donor in good health. The chain combines TRBV5-1 with TRBJ1-2; D perhaps matches TRBD1 (6 bases). CDR3 in DNA: TGCGCCAGCAGCTTGTGGGGCCAGGGGAATGGCTACACCTTC. It encodes CASSLWGQGNGYTF.